The 17 T cell receptor beta chains in this list originate from one sample, sequenced in a study of blood T cell repertoires in COVID-19. TCRdb's copy holds only in-frame clones and misses some; the assay was immunoSEQ multiplex PCR. The sample yields roughly 230,000 clones, more than 65% seen once. Sequencing was carried out using peripheral blood. The receptors derive from a man aged 50 to 60 with active or convalescent COVID-19.

The J gene is TRBJ2-5, the V gene TRBV5-3, with D tentatively TRBD1 (5 bases). TRBV5-3 is an open reading frame whose function is uncertain. Between the trimmed V and J ends, which lost 2 bases and 2 bases, there was a span of 10 bases. This CDR3 is built from 14 residues. CDR3 in amino acids: CARSFPRQQETQYF. For the CDR3, the DNA is TGTGCCAGAAGCTTTCCTCGACAGCAAGAGACCCAGTACTTC.

This sequence joins TRBV5-6 and TRBJ2-3, with TRBD2 matching over 12 bases. This CDR3 spans 15 amino acids. The V and J ends lost 6 bases and 4 bases, in that order; junction bases with no gene match: 6. Per the germline V gene, CDR1 is SGHDT and CDR2 is YYEEEE. The CDR3: CASTQLAGGADTQYF. DNA for the CDR3: TGTGCCAGCACCCAACTAGCGGGGGGAGCAGATACGCAGTATTTT.

The chain combines TRBV30 with TRBJ1-6, with a tentative D call TRBD1 (6 bases). This CDR3 comprises 16 residues. Germline V gene data show CDR1 as GTSNPN and CDR2 as SVGIG (reference sequence). Trimming left V 7 bases short and J 8 bases short, with 24 bases between. The CDR3 DNA is TGTGCCTACTTACCCGGGGGGCAAAGGGCTTATTCACCCCTCCACTTT. This sequence encodes CAYLPGGQRAYSPLHF.

The chain links TRBV11-2 to TRBJ1-2; no firm D call. CDR1 SGHAT and CDR2 FQNNGV come from the germline V gene. V shed 6 bases and J shed 8 bases, with 16 bases lying between them. The CDR3 consists of 13 residues. CDR3 in amino acids: CASSPGRTRGYTF. The CDR3 DNA is TGTGCCAGCAGTCCCGGTCGGACTCGAGGCTACACCTTC.

The genes are TRBV5-1 and TRBJ2-2, with TRBD1 identical over 10 bases. V shed 0 bases and J 3 bases; nucleotides not matched to a gene: 5. This CDR3 contains 17 residues. Germline values: CDR1 SGHRS, CDR2 YFSETQ. The CDR3 here is CASSLVQGTGDTGELFF. DNA of the CDR3: TGCGCCAGCAGCTTGGTTCAGGGGACAGGGGACACCGGGGAGCTGTTTTTT.

The chain combines TRBV12-3 or TRBV12-4 with TRBJ2-5; the D is unclear. The CDR3 covers 13 residues. Between the trimmed V and J ends, which lost 5 bases and 5 bases, there was a span of 12 bases. DNA of the CDR3: TGTGCCAGCAGTCGAGAAAGGCGGGAGACCCAGTACTTC. Protein sequence: CASSRERRETQYF.

The J gene is TRBJ2-3, the V gene TRBV28, with 8 bases matching TRBD2. Per the germline V gene, CDR1 is MDHEN and CDR2 is SYDVKM. CDR3 length: 14 residues. The V gene end was trimmed by 10 bases and the J gene end by 1 base; junction bases not matched to a gene: 7. As DNA, the CDR3 is TGTGCCACCCGGGGGGGGTTAGGCACAGATACGCAGTATTTT. It translates to CATRGGLGTDTQYF.

This clone occurred a few times. The V and J genes are TRBV12-3 or TRBV12-4 and TRBJ1-3; the D gene is possibly TRBD1 (6 bases). Trimming stripped 4 bases from V and 4 bases from J, with 8 bases between. The CDR3 has 13 residues. CDR3 DNA: TGTGCCAGCAGTTCAACAGGGGGAAACACCATATATTTT. Translation: CASSSTGGNTIYF.

The chain carries TRBV30 and TRBJ1-6, with D hard to call. Looked up from germline, CDR1 is GTSNPN and CDR2 is SVGIG (reference sequence). The CDR3 sequence is 14 residues long. V was clipped by 3 bases and J by 1 base, with 7 bases between them. CDR3 sequence: CAWSAGSYNSPLHF. The CDR3 DNA is TGTGCCTGGAGCGCCGGGTCCTATAATTCACCCCTCCACTTT.

The CDR3 region is CATSDGTGPRGYTF. The CDR3 DNA is TGTGCCACCAGTGATGGGACAGGCCCTAGGGGCTACACCTTC. The chain is built from TRBV24-1 and TRBJ1-2, with 8 bases matching TRBD1. Per the germline V gene, CDR1 is KGHDR and CDR2 is SFDVKD. CDR3 size: 14 residues. V shed 3 bases, J shed 8 bases, and the junction held 7 bases outside the gene matches.

This rearrangement joins TRBV7-3 to TRBJ1-4, with a tentative D call TRBD1 (5 bases). The CDR3 runs to 15 residues. CDR1 and CDR2 (germline): SGHTA, FQGTGA. Trimming left V 5 bases short and J 2 bases short, with 12 bases between. The CDR3 here is CASSPQGGTNEKLFF. CDR3 nucleotides: TGTGCCAGCAGCCCCCAGGGAGGCACTAATGAAAAACTGTTTTTT. The complete variable domain, with remaining parts taken from reference TRBV7-3 and TRBJ1-4, reads GAGVSQTPSNKVTEKGKYVELRCDPISGHTALYWYRQSLGQGPEFLIYFQGTGAADDSGLPNDRFFAVRPEGSVSTLKIQRTERGDSAVYLCASSPQGGTNEKLFFGSGTQLSVL.

This clone was seen a single time. The chain has TRBV28 and TRBJ1-1; D is unclear. There are 12 residues in the CDR3. Trimming shortened V by 6 bases and J by 11 bases, and 16 bases separated the two germline ends. Germline CDR1 is MDHEN and CDR2 is SYDVKM. CDR3 nucleotide sequence: TGTGCCAGCAGCCCCGGCCGGGGTAACGCTTTCTTT. Its translation: CASSPGRGNAFF.

This clone has a single count. J is TRBJ1-6 and V is TRBV6-7; D is ambiguous. TRBV6-7 has ORF status, its function being uncertain. The length of the CDR3 is 14 residues. V shed 0 bases and J shed 9 bases, with 9 bases lying between them. The CDR3 is CASSYSNGASPLHF. In DNA, the CDR3 is TGTGCCAGCAGTTACTCGAACGGTGCTTCACCCCTCCACTTT.

The chain recombines TRBV7-8 with TRBJ2-7; 7 bases align to TRBD1. Germline-derived CDR1 and CDR2 are SGHVS and FQNEAQ. This CDR3 spans 14 amino acids. Germline trimming cut 5 bases from V and 1 base from J; bases unmatched to any gene: 5. This chain's CDR3 is CASSRDSASYEQYF. In DNA, the CDR3 is TGTGCCAGCAGCCGGGACAGCGCGTCCTACGAGCAGTACTTC.

This rearrangement joins TRBV3-1 (or the pseudogene TRBV3-2) to TRBJ1-3, with a weak D call TRBD1 (5 bases). Germline V gene lookup returns CDR1 LGHDT and CDR2 YNNKEL (reference sequence). V was cut by 1 base and J by 6 bases, with 10 bases left in between. This CDR3 contains 14 residues. The CDR3 nucleotides are TGTGCCAGCAGCCAAGCCTCGGGGGAAAACACCATATATTTT. It is translated as CASSQASGENTIYF.

This chain links TRBV5-1 with TRBJ1-2, with 12 bases lining up with TRBD1. Trimming removed 3 bases from V and 7 bases from J; junction bases left unmatched: 4. CDR3 size: 14 residues. From germline, CDR1 is SGHRS and CDR2 YFSETQ. Written as DNA, the CDR3 is TGCGCCAGCAGCTCGGGACAGGGGGCAGCTGGCTACACCTTC. It codes for CASSSGQGAAGYTF.

This sequence joins TRBV28 and TRBJ1-2, with no clear D. Germline-derived CDR1 and CDR2 are MDHEN and SYDVKM. Trimming removed 5 bases from V and 7 bases from J, with 17 bases in between. CDR3 size: 14 residues. CDR3: CASSRPGVTTGYTF. DNA for the CDR3: TGTGCCAGCAGTCGGCCCGGGGTAACTACTGGCTACACCTTC.